This T cell receptor (beta chain) originates from a study of T cell repertoires in cytomegalovirus infection. About the research overall: The public TCR beta signatures pointed to both CMV infection and matching HLA type. Study conclusions and caveats: Cumulated frequencies of public TCR beta families served to identify carriers of CMV plus the relevant HLA.

MiXCR was run by TCRdb on the reads, yielding one entry per CDR3 protein. The data hold fewer than 550,000 distinct CDR3 sequences, with approximately 25% observed a single time. Turning to this clonotype: The antigen is undetermined.

CDR1 is SNHLY, CDR2 FYNNEI, per germline. The CDR3 loop spans 13 amino acids. V was trimmed by 4 bases and J by 5 bases, leaving 9 bases between them. The V and J genes are TRBV2 and TRBJ2-1; no clear D gene. The sequence derives from a human donor in good health (CMV status not recorded). Some clones in this sample may be carry-over from other donors' samples. Sequencing was performed on PBMCs. The CDR3 region has the DNA TGTGCCAGCAGTGGGTCCGGACACAATGAGCAGTTCTTC. Its translation: CASSGSGHNEQFF.